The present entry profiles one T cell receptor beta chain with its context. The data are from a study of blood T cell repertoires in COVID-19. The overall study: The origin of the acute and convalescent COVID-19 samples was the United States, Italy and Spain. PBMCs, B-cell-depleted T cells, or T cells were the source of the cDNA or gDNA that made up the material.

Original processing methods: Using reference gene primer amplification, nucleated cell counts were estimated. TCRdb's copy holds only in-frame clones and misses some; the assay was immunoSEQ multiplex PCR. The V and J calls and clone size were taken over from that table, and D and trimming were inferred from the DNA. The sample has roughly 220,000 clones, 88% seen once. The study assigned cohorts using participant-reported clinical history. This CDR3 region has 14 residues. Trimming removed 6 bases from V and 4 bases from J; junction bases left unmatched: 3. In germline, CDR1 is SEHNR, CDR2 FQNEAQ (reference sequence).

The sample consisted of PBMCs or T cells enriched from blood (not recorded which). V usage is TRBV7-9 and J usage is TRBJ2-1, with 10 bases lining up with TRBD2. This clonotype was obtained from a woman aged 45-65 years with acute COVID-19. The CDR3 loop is CASSGLAVYNEQFF. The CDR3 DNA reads TGTGCCAGCAGTGGACTAGCGGTTTACAATGAGCAGTTCTTC.